This T cell receptor beta chain was retrieved from a study of blood T cell repertoires in COVID-19. Study at large: There were acute and convalescent COVID-19 samples, and they came from the United States, Italy and Spain. PBMCs, B-cell-depleted T cells, or T cells provided the cDNA or gDNA that made up the material.

Authors' processing steps: Estimation of nucleated cell counts relied on the amplification of reference gene primers. Assay used: immunoSEQ multiplex PCR; TCRdb lists only in-frame clones, some missing. The V and J calls and clone size are taken from that table; D and trimming were inferred from the DNA. The table shows 50,000 or so clones, with 82% occurring only once. J gave up 2 bases and V 0 bases, and 2 bases lay outside the gene matches. The CDR3 spans 16 residues. Germline loops: CDR1 SGHRS, CDR2 YFSETQ. V is TRBV5-1 and J is TRBJ2-6; 7 bases agree with TRBD2. The clonotype comes from a man aged 40-50 years with acute or convalescent COVID-19. Sequencing was carried out using peripheral blood. CDR3 loop: CASSLVSGAGANVLTF. The DNA of the CDR3 is TGCGCCAGCAGCTTGGTGAGCGGGGCTGGGGCCAACGTCCTGACTTTC. Together with reference TRBV5-1 and TRBJ2-6, the CDR3 gives the full variable domain: KAGVTQTPRYLIKTRGQQVTLSCSPISGHRSVSWYQQTPGQGLQFLFEYFSETQRNKGNFPGRFSGRQFSNSRSEMNVSTLELGDSALYLCASSLVSGAGANVLTFGAGSRLTVL.